The rows below give T cell receptor beta chains drawn from one sample of a study of cytomegalovirus exposure and HLA in healthy donors. This table comes from immunoSEQ multiplex PCR, and its TCRdb copy is limited to in-frame clones, with some not included. The sample carries 100,000 to 120,000 clones, approximately 83% recorded once. The specimen was PBMCs. Every receptor here comes from a man aged 40-49 years in good health and CMV-seronegative. Both conserved end residues are part of each CDR3.

TRBV5-1	TRBJ2-1	CASSLAGVSYNEQFF
TRBV7-9	TRBJ2-5	CASSSPTGTEKTQYF
TRBV5-4	TRBJ1-1	CASSLYRSEAFF
TRBV5-1	TRBJ1-6	CASAEGSYNSPLHF
TRBV29-1	TRBJ2-3	CSVEGLAETQYF
TRBV28	TRBJ1-4	CASTSNEKLFF
TRBV19	TRBJ2-5	CASIGTSGGEETQYF
TRBV4-1	TRBJ2-7	CASSQATGGEQYF
TRBV9	TRBJ2-3	CASSETSGADTQYF
TRBV14	TRBJ1-1	CASSQQGNTEAFF
TRBV29-1	TRBJ2-2	CSVRLAGVPGGELFF
TRBV5-6	TRBJ2-1	CASSNRPGQSYNEQFF
TRBV6-1	TRBJ1-5	CASSEAGGGFQPQHF
TRBV2	TRBJ2-5	CASFRGAGGQETQYF
TRBV29-1	TRBJ1-1	CSGSKGGGMNTEAFF
TRBV5-8	TRBJ1-4	CASRLLRKNEKLFF
TRBV12-5	TRBJ2-3	CASGLVLGGKTDTQYF
TRBV7-9	TRBJ2-7	CASSLGDWAYEQYF
TRBV7-3	TRBJ1-1	CASSLEGAAEAFF
TRBV6-8	TRBJ2-5	CASTRAGDQETQYF
TRBV5-1	TRBJ2-7	CASSAGQQTYEQYF
TRBV19	TRBJ2-3	CASSIARGGDTQYF
TRBV9	TRBJ1-4	CASSVESLRQGATNEKLFF
TRBV9	TRBJ1-3	CASSVGFGGRGRNSGNTIYF
TRBV28	TRBJ1-6	CASSLPVGGSYNSPLHF
TRBV27	TRBJ1-1	CASMLGGDAFF
TRBV11-2	TRBJ2-3	CASSLDRVAPRGTDTQYF
TRBV5-4	TRBJ2-1	CASSFPSGPYNEQFF
TRBV18	TRBJ2-7	CASSLGQGSLSYEQYF
TRBV5-4	TRBJ2-5	CASSRGGAEETQYF
TRBV18	TRBJ1-1	CASSPTGDTEAFF
TRBV27	TRBJ1-1	CASRKQGIMTEAFF
TRBV28	TRBJ1-2	CASAGYGYTF
TRBV6-6	TRBJ1-2	CASRESGSGGGYTF
TRBV6-1	TRBJ1-3	CVGQTGAGNTIYF
TRBV4-1	TRBJ1-1	CASSQGRGNTEAFF
TRBV7-9	TRBJ1-2	CASSLGDTIYGYTF
TRBV19	TRBJ1-2	CASSIVSGDYGYTF
TRBV5-1	TRBJ1-2	CARTTTELFNYGYTF
TRBV6-1	TRBJ1-1	CASSGRGLYTEAFF
TRBV10-3	TRBJ1-3	CAISESSGPSGNTIYF
TRBV30	TRBJ2-7	CAWTGGPYEQYF
TRBV19	TRBJ1-5	CASSTVDPNQPQHF
TRBV30	TRBJ2-1	CAWSNLGQGYNEQFF
TRBV29-1	TRBJ2-1	CSVEDRPGRDEQFF
TRBV7-2	TRBJ1-2	CASSPGSNYGYTF
TRBV27	TRBJ2-1	CASSWSTPSSYNEQFF
TRBV5-1	TRBJ1-1	CASRVLSQANTEAFF
TRBV4-2	TRBJ2-7	CASSREGQGSNYEQYF
TRBV7-9	TRBJ2-7	CASSYGDSPYF
TRBV18	TRBJ2-7	CASSPGTGGEEQYF
TRBV29-1	TRBJ2-3	CSDLSGGREDTQYF
TRBV5-1	TRBJ2-6	CASSWKDRGAGANVLTF